A single sample gave rise to the 29 T cell receptor beta chains below, sequenced in a study of cytomegalovirus exposure and HLA in healthy donors. Use of 60 Vbeta and 13 Jbeta primers characterized the PCR. The repertoire was sequenced with immunoSEQ multiplex PCR; TCRdb's copy has only in-frame clones and lacks some. The sample holds some 120,000 clones; about 78% are singletons and the top ten take more than 10%. The sequencing sample was made of PBMCs. The receptor source for this set is a woman between 40 and 50 years old in good health and CMV-seropositive.

The chain has TRBV7-8 and TRBJ1-5, with TRBD1 identical over 7 bases. V trimming: 5 bases; J trimming: 7 bases; junction bases outside the gene matches: 14. The CDR3 length is 16 residues. Germline V CDR1 and CDR2: SGHVS, FQNEAQ. The CDR3 sequence is CASSRGAQGVRQPQHF. In DNA, the CDR3 is TGTGCCAGCAGCCGAGGAGCGCAGGGGGTGAGGCAGCCCCAGCATTTT.

This clone was detected only a few times. V gene TRBV5-6 combines with J gene TRBJ1-1; D call uncertain. V lost 2 bases and J 0 bases, leaving 11 bases between the germline ends. The germline V gene has CDR1 SGHDT and CDR2 YYEEEE. This CDR3 is built from 15 residues. The DNA of the CDR3 is TGTGCCAGCAGCTTTGGAGGCCTAATGAACACTGAAGCTTTCTTT. Translation gives CASSFGGLMNTEAFF.

V gene TRBV6-1 combines with J gene TRBJ1-1, with TRBD1 matching 8 bases. V lost 7 bases and J lost 1; bases outside the gene matches: 2. Germline loops: CDR1 MNHNS, CDR2 SASEGT. The CDR3 is 13 amino acids. CDR3 loop: CASTGQGNTEAFF. CDR3 DNA sequence: TGTGCCAGCACCGGACAGGGGAACACTGAAGCTTTCTTT.

The CDR3 sequence: CAISGTSGADEQYF. CDR3 DNA sequence: TGTGCCATCAGTGGGACTAGCGGGGCGGACGAGCAGTACTTC. This chain links TRBV10-3 with TRBJ2-7, with 12 nucleotides matching TRBD2. Per germline, CDR1 ENHRY and CDR2 SYGVKD. The CDR3 extends over 14 amino acids. V was clipped by 4 bases and J by 5 bases; unmatched bases: 3.

The rearrangement links TRBV30 to TRBJ2-7; 7 nucleotides agree with TRBD2. Per germline, CDR1 GTSNPN and CDR2 SVGIG (reference sequence). The CDR3 is made up of 15 amino acids. V was clipped by 2 bases and J by 0 bases; unmatched bases: 7. The chain's CDR3 is CAWSREGGSSYEQYF. CDR3 DNA: TGTGCCTGGAGTAGGGAGGGAGGGAGCTCCTACGAGCAGTACTTC.

The rearrangement uses TRBV6-5 and TRBJ1-1, with D unresolved. The CDR3 totals 15 residues. V was shortened by 4 bases and J by 1 base, with 13 bases between the two germline ends. Germline values: CDR1 MNHEY, CDR2 SVGAGI. DNA of the CDR3: TGTGCCAGCAGTTTTATAGCGAACCGGAACACTGAAGCTTTCTTT. Amino acid sequence: CASSFIANRNTEAFF.

The rearrangement joins TRBV5-1 to TRBJ2-5; no clear D gene. The CDR3 covers 14 residues. The germline CDR1 and CDR2 sequences are SGHRS and YFSETQ. V was pared by 5 bases and J by 4 bases, with 15 bases between. In DNA, the CDR3 is TGCGCCAGCAGGCAGGATCGATTGGGAGAGACCCAGTACTTC. Its translation is CASRQDRLGETQYF.

This rearrangement joins TRBV6-5 to TRBJ2-1; D unresolved. The CDR3 extends over 13 amino acids. V dropped 2 bases and J dropped 7 bases, with 9 bases sitting between them. Germline V gene lookup returns CDR1 MNHEY and CDR2 SVGAGI. The CDR3 DNA is TGTGCCAGCAGTTACGGCCAGTTGAATGAGCAGTTCTTC. It is translated as CASSYGQLNEQFF.

The chain carries TRBV18 and TRBJ2-7; 8 bases are a match to TRBD2. Trimming took 2 bases from V and 5 from J; bases not matched to a gene: 5. Germline lookup yields CDR1 KGHSH and CDR2 LQKENI. This CDR3 contains 14 residues. The CDR3 DNA sequence: TGTGCCAGCTCACCAGGTCGGGGGGGCCACGAGCAGTACTTC. Amino acid sequence: CASSPGRGGHEQYF.

The chain carries TRBV19 and TRBJ1-6, with D maybe TRBD1 (5 bases). V was shortened by 7 bases and J by 6 bases, with 19 bases between the two germline ends. This CDR3 region has 16 residues. The germline gives CDR1 LNHDA, CDR2 SQIVND (reference sequence). CDR3 protein: CASKARGVTPNSPLHF. DNA of the CDR3: TGTGCCAGTAAGGCGCGGGGGGTAACTCCTAATTCACCCCTCCACTTT.

V is TRBV19 and J is TRBJ1-2; no definite D call. The CDR3 is 15 residues long. V gave up 7 bases and J gave up 7 bases, with 22 bases separating them. Per germline, CDR1 LNHDA and CDR2 SQIVND (reference sequence). The CDR3 region is CASTPRAVGGLGYTF. The DNA for the CDR3 is TGTGCCAGTACCCCGAGGGCGGTCGGTGGGCTTGGCTACACCTTC.

This chain links TRBV4-2 with TRBJ2-1; TRBD2 aligns across 12 bases. Trimming took 0 bases from V and 4 from J; bases not matched to a gene: 1. This CDR3 has 16 residues. CDR1 and CDR2 (germline): LGHNA, YNFKEQ. The CDR3 DNA reads TGTGCCAGCAGCCAAGATCTAGCGGGGGGGTACAATGAGCAGTTCTTC. Amino acid sequence: CASSQDLAGGYNEQFF.

V is TRBV6-1 and J is TRBJ2-5; 8 bases are a match to TRBD1. The J segment lost 4 bases and the V segment lost 5 bases, leaving 9 bases of the junction unmatched. The CDR3 covers 15 residues. Looked up from germline, CDR1 is MNHNS and CDR2 is SASEGT. This chain's CDR3 is CASSSTGTGSETQYF. CDR3 nucleotide sequence: TGTGCCAGCAGTTCGACTGGGACAGGATCAGAGACCCAGTACTTC.

This sequence joins TRBV2 and TRBJ1-1, with D tentatively TRBD1 (5 bases). Deletions cut 2 bases from V and 4 bases from J, with 8 bases between. CDR3 length equals 13 residues. The germline gives CDR1 SNHLY, CDR2 FYNNEI. The DNA of the CDR3 is TGTGCCAGCAGTGAACAGGGTCCCACTGAAGCTTTCTTT. Encoded protein: CASSEQGPTEAFF.

This rearrangement joins TRBV6-5 to TRBJ2-7; the D is unclear. V was shortened by 1 base and J by 6 bases, with 4 bases between the two germline ends. The CDR3 is 11 amino acids. Germline V CDR1 and CDR2: MNHEY, SVGAGI. CDR3 amino acids: CASSYFSEQYF. The CDR3 DNA reads TGTGCCAGCAGTTACTTCTCCGAGCAGTACTTC.

The chain carries TRBV21-1 and TRBJ1-6. TRBV21-1 is a documented pseudogene. This CDR3 contains 15 residues. CDR3 sequence reads: CASSPSHRDNSPLHF. The CDR3 region has the DNA TGTGCCAGCAGCCCCAGCCACCGGGATAATTCACCCCTCCACTTT.

The chain employs TRBV19 and TRBJ1-1; no clear D gene. CDR1 and CDR2 from the germline V gene are LNHDA and SQIVND (reference sequence). Trimming took 7 bases from V and 1 from J, leaving 13 bases between them. CDR3 length: 14 amino acids. CDR3 bases: TGTGCCAGTAATCGAGAACGGGAGAACACTGAAGCTTTCTTT. Encoded protein: CASNRERENTEAFF. The complete variable domain, with remaining parts taken from reference TRBV19 and TRBJ1-1, reads DGGITQSPKYLFRKEGQNVTLSCEQNLNHDAMYWYRQDPGQGLRLIYYSQIVNDFQKGDIAEGYSVSREKKESFPLTVTSAQKNPTAFYLCASNRERENTEAFFGQGTRLTVV.

The DNA for the CDR3 is TGTGCCAGCAGCTTGGGGGACACCCTCAATCAGCCCCAGCATTTT. Its protein product is CASSLGDTLNQPQHF. This chain uses TRBV5-6 with TRBJ1-5; possibly TRBD1 for D (6 bases). Trimming removed 0 bases at V and 3 bases at J, with 10 bases between. The CDR3 runs 15 residues. CDR1 and CDR2 (germline): SGHDT, YYEEEE.

In DNA, the CDR3 is TGTGCCAGCAGCTTAGATCTTGGGACTCCCTACAGGGAGCAGTACTTC. This codes for CASSLDLGTPYREQYF. V gene TRBV11-2 combines with J gene TRBJ2-7; D is perhaps TRBD2 (6 bases). This CDR3 contains 16 residues. The germline V and J ends were trimmed by 0 bases and 7 bases, with 19 bases remaining between them. Germline V gene sequence: CDR1 SGHAT, CDR2 FQNNGV. Using reference TRBV11-2 and TRBJ2-7 for the parts outside the CDR3, the full variable domain is EAGVAQSPRYKIIEKRQSVAFWCNPISGHATLYWYQQILGQGPKLLIQFQNNGVVDDSQLPKDRFSAERLKGVDSTLKIQPAKLEDSAVYLCASSLDLGTPYREQYFGPGTRLTVT.

On this clone: The sample holds other DNA sequences that translate to the same CDR3. The V gene is TRBV7-9, the J gene TRBJ2-5, with 9 positions matching TRBD1. From germline, CDR1 is SEHNR and CDR2 FQNEAQ (reference sequence). The CDR3 is made up of 15 amino acids. V was clipped by 0 bases and J by 7 bases; unmatched bases: 6. The CDR3 loop is CASSLAMGQGGTQYF. Written as DNA, the CDR3 is TGTGCCAGCAGCTTAGCCATGGGACAGGGAGGGACCCAGTACTTC.

The J gene is TRBJ1-5, the V gene TRBV5-4; TRBD1 aligns across 9 bases. V lost 0 bases, J lost 6 bases, and 4 bases stayed unmatched. Germline V CDR1 and CDR2: SGHNT, YYREEE (reference sequence). The CDR3 totals 15 residues. The CDR3 DNA sequence: TGTGCCAGCAGCTTGGACAGGGGGCGGGTTCAGCCCCAGCATTTT. It is translated as CASSLDRGRVQPQHF.

The chain uses TRBV30 and TRBJ1-4, with TRBD1 as a possible D gene (5 bases). The CDR3 spans 13 residues. Germline lookup yields CDR1 GTSNPN and CDR2 SVGIG (reference sequence). Trimming stripped 5 bases from V and 7 bases from J, with 14 bases between. CDR3 in amino acids: CAWCPRGGEKLFF. Written as DNA, the CDR3 is TGTGCCTGGTGCCCTCGGGGGGGTGAAAAACTGTTTTTT.

V is TRBV6-5 and J is TRBJ1-5; D may be TRBD1 (5 bases). V dropped 2 bases and J dropped 5 bases, with 10 bases sitting between them. Germline V gives CDR1 MNHEY, CDR2 SVGAGI. The CDR3 extends over 14 amino acids. CDR3 residues: CASSYQGLDQPQHF. The CDR3 DNA reads TGTGCCAGCAGTTACCAGGGACTGGATCAGCCCCAGCATTTT.

This clone was found a few times. The chain employs TRBV12-2 and TRBJ2-5; the table's D gene call, TRBD1, was not cross checked with the DNA. TRBV12-2 is a listed pseudogene. This CDR3 has 16 amino acids. CDR3: CASRLVLGQGVETQYF. The CDR3 DNA sequence: TGTGCAAGTCGCTTAGTTCTTGGACAGGGGGTAGAGACCCAGTACTTC.

The chain is built from TRBV6-5 and TRBJ1-6; 11 nucleotides match TRBD1. Germline V gene sequence: CDR1 MNHEY, CDR2 SVGAGI. The CDR3 sequence is 14 residues long. The V segment lost 8 bases and the J segment 10 bases; nucleotides outside the gene matches: 7. The CDR3 reads CASERDRGYSPLHF. CDR3 DNA: TGTGCCAGCGAGCGGGACAGGGGGTACTCACCCCTCCACTTT.

V is TRBV4-1 and J is TRBJ2-5; D not resolved. CDR3 length equals 13 residues. The germline V gene has CDR1 MGHRA and CDR2 YSYEKL. The V end lost 1 base, the J end lost 4 bases, and 7 bases lay between the germline ends. CDR3 sequence: CASSQVVGETQYF. The CDR3 bases are TGCGCCAGCAGCCAAGTGGTCGGAGAGACCCAGTACTTC.

The V gene is TRBV11-2, the J gene TRBJ2-3; no reliable D call. The germline gives CDR1 SGHAT, CDR2 FQNNGV. The CDR3 extends over 14 amino acids. Trimming pared 2 bases from V and 0 bases from J, leaving 6 bases between. As DNA, the CDR3 is TGTGCCAGCAGCTTAATCGGGAGCACAGATACGCAGTATTTT. Amino acids: CASSLIGSTDTQYF.

The J gene is TRBJ1-6, the V gene TRBV7-9, with 7 bases that match TRBD1. There are 14 residues in the CDR3. The trim removed 3 bases at V and 9 bases at J, leaving 5 bases unmatched. Germline V gene sequence: CDR1 SEHNR, CDR2 FQNEAQ (reference sequence). The CDR3 region is CASSLTGLGSPLHF. CDR3 nucleotides: TGTGCCAGCAGCTTGACAGGGTTGGGTTCACCCCTCCACTTT.

The V and J genes are TRBV5-1 and TRBJ2-5; the D is unclear. The V end was cut by 3 bases, the J end by 2 bases, with 5 bases between. The CDR3 loop spans 12 amino acids. Germline values: CDR1 SGHRS, CDR2 YFSETQ. As DNA, the CDR3 is TGCGCCAGCAGCTCTGCGCAAGAGACCCAGTACTTC. It encodes CASSSAQETQYF.